The 30 T cell receptor beta chains listed next were all sequenced from one sample in a study of CD8+ T cells in alopecia areata (dated by TCRdb to the late 2010s). Library method: the immunoSEQ multiplex PCR assay. RNA was extracted from all samples and reverse transcribed into cDNA as template for TCR sequencing. The immuneACCESS repertoire file appears here via TCRdb, limited to in-frame rearrangements. These files lack a portion of the clones; in checked studies, under half of the deficit traces to unresolved V genes, and the cause of the others is not known. The sample table shows 200,000 to 250,000 clones, and under 70% are seen once. The ten largest clones take up 4% to 5% of the sample. The meaning of the sample's time point label: more than 3 weeks on oral tofacitinib. Read against the paper, the sample's treatment or condition label means: oral pan-JAK inhibitor, 5-10 mg twice daily. The sequencing used CD4+ T cells sorted from blood, collected at week 4, from a patient treated with tofacitinib. The receptors here all came from a human donor with alopecia areata.

The chain carries TRBV30 and TRBJ1-1; maybe TRBD1 (5 bases). This CDR3 comprises 12 residues. Trimming took 1 base from V and 11 from J, leaving 14 bases between them. The germline gives CDR1 GTSNPN, CDR2 SVGIG (reference sequence). The DNA of the CDR3 is TGTGCCTGGAGTGCTCCGGGACTAAGGGCTTTCTTT. Protein: CAWSAPGLRAFF. Variable domain in full (rest from reference TRBV30 and TRBJ1-1): SQTIHQWPATLVQPVGSPLSLECTVEGTSNPNLYWYRQAAGRGLQLLFYSVGIGQISSEVPQNLSASRPQDRQFILSSKKLLLSDSGFYLCAWSAPGLRAFFGQGTRLTVV.

This clone was detected a few times. The V call is TRBV30, the J call TRBJ2-7; the D gene could be TRBD1 or TRBD2 (6 bases each). The CDR3 loop spans 12 amino acids. V lost 1 base, J lost 4 bases, and 8 bases lay in between. Germline V lookup: CDR1 GTSNPN, CDR2 SVGIG (reference sequence). This CDR3 is CAWSGGGYEQYF. The CDR3 DNA follows: TGTGCCTGGAGTGGAGGGGGGTACGAGCAGTACTTC.

This clone was seen a handful of times. The chain combines TRBV2 with TRBJ1-2; the match to TRBD1 covers 10 bases. J lost 8 bases, V lost 5 bases, and 5 bases had no gene match. Germline CDR1 and CDR2: SNHLY and FYNNEI. This CDR3 is built from 13 residues. CDR3 sequence reads: CASSPTGGSGYTF. CDR3 sequence (DNA): TGTGCCAGCAGTCCGACAGGGGGCAGCGGCTACACCTTC.

This clone was detected only a few times. This chain connects TRBV29-1 to TRBJ1-1; no clear D gene. Germline-derived CDR1 and CDR2 are SQVTM and ANQGSEA. The CDR3 has 13 amino acids. Trimming left V 5 bases short and J 0 bases short, with 10 bases between. The CDR3 region is CSVHKTLNTEAFF. As DNA, the CDR3 is TGCAGCGTTCATAAGACCTTGAACACTGAAGCTTTCTTT. The full variable domain, completed using reference TRBV29-1 and TRBJ1-1, is SAVISQKPSRDICQRGTSLTIQCQVDSQVTMMFWYRQQPGQSLTLIATANQGSEATYESGFVIDKFPISRPNLTFSTLTVSNMSPEDSSIYLCSVHKTLNTEAFFGQGTRLTVV.

This clone showed up just a few times. This chain uses TRBV2 with TRBJ2-1; 13 bases agree with TRBD2. V dropped 4 bases and J dropped 6; count of bases not matched to a gene: 3. CDR1 and CDR2 from the germline V gene are SNHLY and FYNNEI. The CDR3 spans 15 residues. The CDR3 region is CASSGGLAGSNEQFF. The DNA of the CDR3 is TGTGCCAGCAGTGGGGGACTAGCGGGGTCCAATGAGCAGTTCTTC.

In this sample, this clone turned up a few times. Other DNA sequences in this specimen translate into the identical CDR3. V is TRBV7-9 and J is TRBJ1-5; tentatively, D is TRBD1 (5 bases). Germline loops: CDR1 SEHNR, CDR2 FQNEAQ (reference sequence). This CDR3 region has 14 residues. V gave up 4 bases and J gave up 2 bases, with 9 bases separating them. CDR3 nucleotide sequence: TGTGCCAGCAGCTCCCAGGGAGGCAATCAGCCCCAGCATTTT. It yields the protein CASSSQGGNQPQHF. The full variable domain, rest sourced from reference TRBV7-9 and TRBJ1-5, is DTGVSQNPRHKITKRGQNVTFRCDPISEHNRLYWYRQTLGQGPEFLTYFQNEAQLEKSRLLSDRFSAERPKGSFSTLEIQRTEQGDSAMYLCASSSQGGNQPQHFGDGTRLSIL.

V and J are TRBV4-1 and TRBJ2-7; D uncertain. This CDR3 has 13 residues. V was pared by 4 bases and J by 3 bases, with 10 bases between. Germline V gene lookup returns CDR1 MGHRA and CDR2 YSYEKL. The CDR3 reads CASSRDGIYEQYF. In DNA, the CDR3 is TGCGCCAGCAGCCGAGACGGAATCTACGAGCAGTACTTC.

This clone was seen a few times. This chain links TRBV4-3 with TRBJ1-1; D is uncertain. V gave up 2 bases and J gave up 6 bases, with 13 bases separating them. CDR1 LGHNA and CDR2 YSLEER come from the germline V gene. The CDR3 has 14 amino acids. CDR3 in DNA: TGCGCCAGCAGCCAATACGACGGATCCCCTGAAGCTTTCTTT. It codes for CASSQYDGSPEAFF.

As regards this clone: It is unclear where the CDR3 begins or ends on the DNA, so no DNA is shown, and the CDR3 is as TCRdb lists it. J is TRBJ2-3 and V is TRBV29-1; TRBD1, the table's D call, lacks a check against the DNA. The CDR3 sequence runs 10 residues, both termini included. Germline CDR1 is SQVTM and CDR2 is ANQGSEA. The CDR3 loop is CSVAQGARYF.

The chain combines TRBV7-2 with TRBJ1-2; perhaps TRBD1 as D (5 bases). Germline V lookup: CDR1 SGHTA, CDR2 FQGNSA. This CDR3 has 13 residues. Trimming cost V 6 bases and J 7 bases, with 15 bases left between them. In nucleotides, the CDR3 is TGTGCCAGCAGAGTCGACAGCCTGGGTGGCTACACCTTC. Residues: CASRVDSLGGYTF.

The gene calls are TRBV4-1 and TRBJ2-7, with 11 bases identical to TRBD1. V shed 2 bases, J shed 6 bases, and the junction held 15 bases outside the gene matches. CDR1 is MGHRA and CDR2 is YSYEKL in the germline V gene. This CDR3 is built from 18 residues. The CDR3 region has the DNA TGCGCCAGCAGCCAATTAAATCTAGTCGGACAGGGGGCGAGCGAGCAGTACTTC. Protein product: CASSQLNLVGQGASEQYF.

This clone has only a few counts. The same CDR3 also results from other DNA sequences found in this sample. The chain employs TRBV10-3 and TRBJ2-7; the D is unclear. Per the germline V gene, CDR1 is ENHRY and CDR2 is SYGVKD. The CDR3 totals 12 residues. V lost 4 bases and J lost 3, with 7 bases in between. In DNA, the CDR3 is TGTGCCATCAGTGGGACGGACTACGAGCAGTACTTC. It specifies CAISGTDYEQYF.

The chain is built from TRBV7-2 and TRBJ2-1; D may be TRBD1 (6 bases). V was clipped by 2 bases and J by 7 bases, with 15 bases between them. Germline lookup yields CDR1 SGHTA and CDR2 FQGNSA. This CDR3 is built from 15 residues. CDR3 loop: CASSLSGQTMNEQFF. CDR3 DNA sequence: TGTGCCAGCAGCTTATCTGGACAGACTATGAATGAGCAGTTCTTC.

This clone was counted only a few times. The rearrangement uses TRBV29-1 and TRBJ1-2; no clear D gene. Per germline, CDR1 SQVTM and CDR2 ANQGSEA. V was shortened by 5 bases and J by 2 bases, with 18 bases between the two germline ends. There are 15 residues in the CDR3. The CDR3, as DNA: TGCAGCGTTTCCGACACCAACTCACAAAACTATGGCTACACCTTC. Translated, it gives CSVSDTNSQNYGYTF.

J is TRBJ1-2 and V is TRBV29-1; D perhaps matches TRBD1 (5 bases). Trimming stripped 3 bases from V and 0 bases from J, with 11 bases between. Per germline, CDR1 SQVTM and CDR2 ANQGSEA. The CDR3 is 14 amino acids. The DNA for the CDR3 is TGCAGCGTTGAGGCTAAAGGGGCTAACTATGGCTACACCTTC. As protein: CSVEAKGANYGYTF.

The rearrangement uses TRBV4-3 and TRBJ2-6; D is ambiguous. Trimming cost V 0 bases and J 2 bases, with 5 bases left between them. Germline assignment: CDR1 LGHNA and CDR2 YSLEER. The CDR3 is 15 residues long. CDR3 loop: CASSQDVAGANVLTF. The CDR3 DNA reads as TGCGCCAGCAGCCAAGATGTAGCTGGGGCCAACGTCCTGACTTTC.

There are a few counts of this clone. The V and J genes are TRBV6-6 and TRBJ1-2; tentative D call: TRBD1 (6 bases). The germline V gene has CDR1 MNHNY and CDR2 SVGAGI (reference sequence). The germline V and J ends were trimmed by 4 bases and 4 bases, with 16 bases remaining between them. The CDR3 totals 15 residues. CDR3 loop: CASSSDSGRGYGYTF. In DNA form, the CDR3 reads TGTGCCAGCAGTTCCGACTCCGGCAGGGGCTATGGCTACACCTTC.

V and J are TRBV6-5 and TRBJ1-2; weak D call: TRBD1 (6 bases). Trimming removed 6 bases from V and 5 bases from J, with 13 bases in between. CDR1 and CDR2 (germline): MNHEY, SVGAGI. The length of the CDR3 is 13 residues. Written as DNA, the CDR3 is TGTGCCAGCAGGAAGACAGGTCGATATGGCTACACCTTC. This codes for CASRKTGRYGYTF.

This clone was seen a handful of times. J is TRBJ1-2 and V is TRBV19; no definite D call. CDR3 length: 14 amino acids. CDR1 and CDR2 from the germline V gene are LNHDA and SQIVND (reference sequence). The germline V and J ends were trimmed by 3 bases and 2 bases, with 10 bases remaining between them. The CDR3 loop is CASSMSGTNYGYTF. CDR3 coding DNA: TGTGCCAGTAGTATGTCGGGCACAAACTATGGCTACACCTTC.

The chain recombines TRBV9 with TRBJ1-2; TRBD1 agrees at 8 bases. The CDR3 is made up of 14 amino acids. Germline CDR1 and CDR2: SGDLS and YYNGEE. V was clipped by 2 bases and J by 6 bases; unmatched bases: 6. The CDR3 loop is CASSVQQGGHGYTF. The CDR3 DNA reads TGTGCCAGCAGCGTCCAACAGGGGGGCCATGGCTACACCTTC. Full variable domain (outside the CDR3, taken from reference TRBV9 and TRBJ1-2): DSGVTQTPKHLITATGQRVTLRCSPRSGDLSVYWYQQSLDQGLQFLIQYYNGEERAKGNILERFSAQQFPDLHSELNLSSLELGDSALYFCASSVQQGGHGYTFGSGTRLTVV.

The gene calls are TRBV15 and TRBJ1-2; D possibly corresponds to TRBD1 (5 bases). Germline lookup yields CDR1 LNHNV and CDR2 YYDKDF (reference sequence). The CDR3 runs to 15 residues. Trimming left V 4 bases short and J 1 base short, with 13 bases between. CDR3 sequence: CATSNLRESNYGYTF. The CDR3 DNA follows: TGTGCCACCAGCAACCTCAGGGAAAGTAACTATGGCTACACCTTC. Complete variable domain (other parts from reference TRBV15 and TRBJ1-2): DAMVIQNPRYQVTQFGKPVTLSCSQTLNHNVMYWYQQKSSQAPKLLFHYYDKDFNNEADTPDNFQSRRPNTSFCFLDIRSPGLGDTAMYLCATSNLRESNYGYTFGSGTRLTVV.

This clone was picked up a small number of times. V is TRBV5-6 and J is TRBJ1-1; D may be TRBD1 (5 bases). The CDR3 is 14 amino acids. The germline CDR1 and CDR2 sequences are SGHDT and YYEEEE. Deletions cut 0 bases from V and 4 bases from J, with 10 bases between. DNA for the CDR3: TGTGCCAGCAGCTTGGGACAGCGGGGCACTGAAGCTTTCTTT. Amino acid sequence: CASSLGQRGTEAFF.

The CDR3 DNA is TGTGCCACCAGCATGACAGGGATGGGGGCCGGTGAGCAGTTCTTC. Its protein product is CATSMTGMGAGEQFF. The V and J genes are TRBV15 and TRBJ2-1; 7 bases are shared with TRBD1. Trimming took 4 bases from V and 9 from J; bases not matched to a gene: 12. Germline CDR1 and CDR2: LNHNV and YYDKDF (reference sequence). The CDR3 sequence is 15 residues long.

This clone was counted between two and nine times. The V call is TRBV27, the J call TRBJ2-2; 7 bases agree with TRBD1. The CDR3 is 15 residues long. V was pared by 5 bases and J by 4 bases, with 7 bases of the junction left unmatched. Germline CDR1 MNHEY, CDR2 SMNVEV (reference sequence). CDR3 coding DNA: TGTGCCAGCAGTCTCGACAGGGTGAGCACCGGGGAGCTGTTTTTT. It is translated as CASSLDRVSTGELFF.

As DNA, the CDR3 is TGTGCCAGCAGCCAAGATCTTTCAGGCTGGCAGTATTTT. It translates to CASSQDLSGWQYF. This chain links TRBV14 with TRBJ2-3; D not certain. The germline CDR1 and CDR2 sequences are SGHDN and FVKESK. Trimming shortened V by 0 bases and J by 11 bases, and 12 bases separated the two germline ends. The length of the CDR3 is 13 residues. The whole variable domain, remainder taken from reference TRBV14 and TRBJ2-3, is EAGVTQFPSHSVIEKGQTVTLRCDPISGHDNLYWYRRVMGKEIKFLLHFVKESKQDESGMPNNRFLAERTGGTYSTLKVQPAELEDSGVYFCASSQDLSGWQYFGPGTRLTVL.

The chain combines TRBV5-4 with TRBJ2-4; 9 nucleotides agree with TRBD2. The germline CDR1 and CDR2 sequences are SGHNT and YYREEE (reference sequence). The CDR3 has 16 residues. Trimming at V came to 4 bases and at J to 3 bases, leaving 8 bases not matched to a gene. The CDR3 nucleotides are TGTGCCAGCAGCAAGAGCGGGGGGTTAGACAAAAACATTCAGTACTTC. It encodes CASSKSGGLDKNIQYF.

The V call is TRBV18, the J call TRBJ1-1; no clear D gene. V was shortened by 0 bases and J by 0 bases, with 8 bases between the two germline ends. Germline CDR1 reads KGHSH; CDR2 reads LQKENI. The CDR3 contains 15 residues. The CDR3 spells CASSPPTLLNTEAFF. DNA of the CDR3: TGTGCCAGCTCACCACCGACGTTATTGAACACTGAAGCTTTCTTT.

The chain recombines TRBV5-4 with TRBJ1-5, with 8 bases aligning to TRBD1. The V segment lost 1 base and the J segment 9 bases; nucleotides outside the gene matches: 6. The CDR3 has 14 amino acids. Germline V CDR1 and CDR2: SGHNT, YYREEE (reference sequence). The DNA of the CDR3 is TGTGCCAGCAGCTTGCAGGGGGCGCGAGGGCCCCAGCATTTT. The encoded protein is CASSLQGARGPQHF.

This sequence joins TRBV7-2 and TRBJ1-2, with no clear D. Trimming shortened V by 1 base and J by 8 bases, and 8 bases separated the two germline ends. CDR1 SGHTA and CDR2 FQGNSA come from the germline V gene. The CDR3 length is 12 residues. The DNA for the CDR3 is TGTGCCAGCAGCTTAGAGGTTTTCGGCTACACCTTC. Amino acid sequence: CASSLEVFGYTF.

The V call is TRBV20-1, the J call TRBJ2-7; D gene unclear. CDR1 is DFQATT and CDR2 is SNEGSKA in the germline V gene (reference sequence). V lost 4 bases to trimming and J lost 3 bases, with 7 bases between them. This CDR3 is built from 11 residues. The CDR3 DNA follows: TGCAGTGCTACTGAGAACTACGAGCAGTACTTC. Translating gives CSATENYEQYF.